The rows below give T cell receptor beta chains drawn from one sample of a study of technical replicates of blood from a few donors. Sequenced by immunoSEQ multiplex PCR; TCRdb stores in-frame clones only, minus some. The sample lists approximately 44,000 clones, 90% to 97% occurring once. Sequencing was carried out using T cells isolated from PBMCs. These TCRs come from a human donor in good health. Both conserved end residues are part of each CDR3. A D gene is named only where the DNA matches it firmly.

cdr3_aa: CASSLAIANEQFF
v_call: TRBV27
j_call: TRBJ2-1
d_call: NA

cdr3_aa: CASSPTADTEAFF
v_call: TRBV5-1
j_call: TRBJ1-1
d_call: NA

cdr3_aa: CASSLFFSPGGSTGELFF
v_call: TRBV27
j_call: TRBJ2-2
d_call: TRBD2

cdr3_aa: CASSLDSSYNEQFF
v_call: TRBV5-1
j_call: TRBJ2-1
d_call: NA

cdr3_aa: CASSAGTSGDEQYF
v_call: TRBV18
j_call: TRBJ2-7
d_call: TRBD2

cdr3_aa: CASSRRTGLNTEAFF
v_call: TRBV7-9
j_call: TRBJ1-1
d_call: TRBD1

cdr3_aa: CASSSGTLYGYTF
v_call: TRBV6-5
j_call: TRBJ1-2
d_call: NA

cdr3_aa: CASRNTGTGNTIYF
v_call: TRBV5-1
j_call: TRBJ1-3
d_call: NA

cdr3_aa: CASSFFRDRGETQYF
v_call: TRBV5-1
j_call: TRBJ2-5
d_call: TRBD1

cdr3_aa: CASGFQGFSSGYTF
v_call: TRBV12-5
j_call: TRBJ1-2
d_call: NA

cdr3_aa: CASRGLGSHEAFF
v_call: TRBV5-6
j_call: TRBJ1-1
d_call: NA

cdr3_aa: CASRTSGRAYNEQFF
v_call: TRBV7-2
j_call: TRBJ2-1
d_call: TRBD2

cdr3_aa: CASSLGTGLMNTEAFF
v_call: TRBV5-4
j_call: TRBJ1-1
d_call: TRBD1

cdr3_aa: CASSIIGAEAFF
v_call: TRBV11-2
j_call: TRBJ1-1
d_call: NA

cdr3_aa: CASSYQTEGTGYGYTF
v_call: TRBV6-5
j_call: TRBJ1-2
d_call: NA

cdr3_aa: CASSDDRLEAFF
v_call: TRBV5-4
j_call: TRBJ1-1
d_call: NA

cdr3_aa: CATSFRLAGAHEQFF
v_call: TRBV15
j_call: TRBJ2-1
d_call: TRBD2

cdr3_aa: CASSYSGALYGYTF
v_call: TRBV27
j_call: TRBJ1-2
d_call: NA

cdr3_aa: CASSYSWQNEAFF
v_call: TRBV6-5
j_call: TRBJ1-1
d_call: NA

cdr3_aa: CASSVDPTSLNEQFF
v_call: TRBV9
j_call: TRBJ2-1
d_call: NA

cdr3_aa: CASSLGRVRETQYF
v_call: TRBV5-4
j_call: TRBJ2-5
d_call: NA

cdr3_aa: CASSLGLYEQYF
v_call: TRBV28
j_call: TRBJ2-7
d_call: NA

cdr3_aa: CASSVQGHTEAFF
v_call: TRBV19
j_call: TRBJ1-1
d_call: NA

cdr3_aa: CASSLGTGGGGRVLFF
v_call: TRBV5-1
j_call: TRBJ1-4
d_call: TRBD1

cdr3_aa: CASSERGEGLYEQYF
v_call: TRBV6-1
j_call: TRBJ2-7
d_call: NA

cdr3_aa: CASKRLSGSSYEQYF
v_call: TRBV6-5
j_call: TRBJ2-7
d_call: TRBD2

cdr3_aa: CASSGTGVSYEQYF
v_call: TRBV19
j_call: TRBJ2-7
d_call: TRBD1

cdr3_aa: CASSDVSGRSVAFF
v_call: TRBV2
j_call: TRBJ1-1
d_call: NA

cdr3_aa: CASSKDRGHQPQHF
v_call: TRBV28
j_call: TRBJ1-5
d_call: TRBD1

cdr3_aa: CASSPQGNGYTF
v_call: TRBV27
j_call: TRBJ1-2
d_call: NA

cdr3_aa: CASSELNEQFF
v_call: TRBV11-2
j_call: TRBJ2-1
d_call: NA

cdr3_aa: CASSLTSRGGYTF
v_call: TRBV14
j_call: TRBJ1-2
d_call: NA

cdr3_aa: CAWSGRQSYEQYF
v_call: TRBV30
j_call: TRBJ2-7
d_call: NA

cdr3_aa: CATSRDQGTTEAFF
v_call: TRBV15
j_call: TRBJ1-1
d_call: NA

cdr3_aa: CASRITRGLNYGYTF
v_call: TRBV6-6
j_call: TRBJ1-2
d_call: TRBD1

cdr3_aa: CASSERTSGREETQYF
v_call: TRBV6-1
j_call: TRBJ2-5
d_call: TRBD2

cdr3_aa: CASQGPNYGYTF
v_call: TRBV19
j_call: TRBJ1-2
d_call: NA

cdr3_aa: CASSLDDSGRAGGEQFF
v_call: TRBV7-2
j_call: TRBJ2-1
d_call: TRBD2